The clone carrying this T cell receptor beta chain was detected many times. This CDR3 comprises 12 residues. CDR1 is SGHKS, CDR2 YYEKEE, per germline (reference sequence). Trimming took 6 bases from V and 3 from J, leaving 10 bases between them. This sample is part of a study of blood T cells in healthy people across ages. With a J-beta primer mix and a sample-barcoded 5' primer, a second PCR ran about 7 to 11 cycles. MiXCR was run by TCRdb on the 5' RACE reads, yielding one entry per CDR3 protein. The data contain about 640,000 distinct CDR3 sequences, about 54% of them singletons. The clonotype was recovered from a man aged 55 to 70 in good health. Sequenced: blood. The chain recombines TRBV5-5 with TRBJ2-7; TRBD2 is a possible D gene (5 bases). This CDR3 reads CASTGNFYEQYF. CDR3 in DNA: TGTGCCAGCACGGGAAACTTCTACGAGCAGTACTTC.